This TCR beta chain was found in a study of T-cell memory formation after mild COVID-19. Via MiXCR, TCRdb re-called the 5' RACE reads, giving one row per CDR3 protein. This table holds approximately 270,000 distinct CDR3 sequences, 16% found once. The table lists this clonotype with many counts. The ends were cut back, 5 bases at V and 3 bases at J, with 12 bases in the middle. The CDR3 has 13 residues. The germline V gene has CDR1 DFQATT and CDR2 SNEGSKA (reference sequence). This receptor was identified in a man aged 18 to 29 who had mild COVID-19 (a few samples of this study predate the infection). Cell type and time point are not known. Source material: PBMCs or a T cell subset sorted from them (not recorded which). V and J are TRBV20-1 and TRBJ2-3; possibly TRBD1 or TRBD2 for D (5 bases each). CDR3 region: CSARPGATDTQYF. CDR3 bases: TGCAGTGCTCGACCCGGGGCGACAGATACGCAGTATTTT.